The next 28 T cell receptor beta chains were all read from a single sample in a study of human T cells and chemical hapten exposure. TCRdb re-derived calls from the RACE reads in MiXCR, one entry per CDR3 protein. The table lists about 69,000 distinct CDR3 sequences, about 9.4% of them singletons, with roughly 7% in the top ten. Time point here: patch test 2, 6 weeks after DPC sensitization. Treatment reported: therapeutic diphenylcyclopropenone sensitization with weekly scalp DPC. The sample consisted of whole blood, taken in connection with sensitization to the hapten diphenylcyclopropenone (DPC). The source is a woman between 50 and 59 years old with alopecia areata. Some clones in this sample may be carry-over from other donors' samples.

This clonotype occurred many times. The gene calls are TRBV12-3 or TRBV12-4 and TRBJ2-3, with D unresolved. CDR3 size: 13 residues. The V end was cut by 3 bases, the J end by 2 bases, with 6 bases between. The CDR3 region is CASSLTSTDTQYF. As DNA, the CDR3 is TGTGCCAGCAGTTTGACTTCCACAGATACGCAGTATTTT.

This clonotype was observed at least ten times. CDR3 nucleotides: TGCAGCGTTGAAGGACCTTTCCAGTTCTTC. Its translation is CSVEGPFQFF. The V and J genes are TRBV29-1 and TRBJ2-1; D gene unclear. The germline gives CDR1 SQVTM, CDR2 ANQGSEA. The V end was cut by 1 base, the J end by 13 bases, with 8 bases between. The CDR3 runs to 10 residues.

This clonotype was counted a few times. CDR3 residues: CSASETRSYNEQFF. As DNA, the CDR3 is TGCAGTGCCTCAGAGACCCGCTCCTACAATGAGCAGTTCTTC. This chain uses TRBV20-1 with TRBJ2-1; the D is unclear. The germline V gene has CDR1 DFQATT and CDR2 SNEGSKA (reference sequence). Between the trimmed V and J ends, which lost 6 bases and 0 bases, there was a span of 12 bases. The CDR3 consists of 14 residues.

In this sample, this clonotype turned up many times. The rearrangement links TRBV11-2 to TRBJ2-1, with TRBD1 matching over 8 bases. The germline V gene encodes CDR1 SGHAT and CDR2 FQNNGV. The V and J ends lost 4 bases and 4 bases, in that order; junction bases with no gene match: 6. The CDR3 totals 15 residues. In nucleotides, the CDR3 is TGTGCCAGCAGCTCCCGGCAGGGGGCTTACAATGAGCAGTTCTTC. It yields the protein CASSSRQGAYNEQFF.

This clonotype was seen many times. The V call is TRBV11-2, the J call TRBJ1-2; D not certain. Trimming shortened V by 6 bases and J by 4 bases, and 15 bases separated the two germline ends. Germline CDR1 is SGHAT and CDR2 is FQNNGV. This CDR3 comprises 14 residues. The CDR3: CASRRAYSPYGYTF. The CDR3 bases are TGTGCCAGCAGACGGGCATATAGCCCCTATGGCTACACCTTC.

Comment on this clonotype: A much more abundant neighbour one base away suggests this may be a read error. V is TRBV7-6 and J is TRBJ2-3, with 7 bases lining up with TRBD1. Germline V gene sequence: CDR1 SGHVS, CDR2 FNYEAQ. This CDR3 region has 19 residues. V gave up 1 base and J gave up 1 base; unmatched junction bases: 14. The CDR3 DNA reads TGTGCCAGCAGCTTAGACCCGGGACAGCCGCGACCTGGCACAGATACGCAGTATTTT. Protein: CASSLDPGQPRPGTDTQYF.

The chain couples TRBV15 to TRBJ1-1; D not resolved. Trimming left V 5 bases short and J 0 bases short, with 7 bases between. Germline V gene lookup returns CDR1 LNHNV and CDR2 YYDKDF (reference sequence). CDR3 length: 13 amino acids. CDR3 loop: CATSLGMNTEAFF. The CDR3 DNA reads TGTGCCACCAGCCTCGGGATGAACACTGAAGCTTTCTTT. Full variable domain (outside the CDR3, taken from reference TRBV15 and TRBJ1-1): DAMVIQNPRYQVTQFGKPVTLSCSQTLNHNVMYWYQQKSSQAPKLLFHYYDKDFNNEADTPDNFQSRRPNTSFCFLDIRSPGLGDTAMYLCATSLGMNTEAFFGQGTRLTVV.

This clonotype has a count of ten or more. CDR3 sequence (DNA): TGTGCCAGTAGCTTTCAGAGCGGGGGCTCCTACAATGAGCAGTTCTTC. This sequence encodes CASSFQSGGSYNEQFF. This sequence joins TRBV19 and TRBJ2-1; the match to TRBD2 covers 8 bases. Per the germline V gene, CDR1 is LNHDA and CDR2 is SQIVND (reference sequence). Losses at the gene ends were 6 bases for V and 0 bases for J; bases not matched to a gene: 7. CDR3 length equals 16 residues.

Ten or more counts support this clonotype. The chain joins TRBV6-5 to TRBJ1-6; the match to TRBD1 covers 7 bases. With 6 bases clipped from V and 10 bases from J, the junction kept 9 bases outside the gene matches. The CDR3 covers 14 residues. Germline CDR1 reads MNHEY; CDR2 reads SVGAGI. This chain's CDR3 is CASSQDRDKSPLHF. Written as DNA, the CDR3 is TGTGCCAGCAGCCAAGACAGGGACAAGTCACCCCTCCACTTT.

The chain links TRBV7-9 to TRBJ2-3, with 8 bases that match TRBD2. The germline V gene has CDR1 SEHNR and CDR2 FQNEAQ (reference sequence). V trimming: 6 bases; J trimming: 3 bases; junction bases outside the gene matches: 5. The CDR3 spans 14 residues. The CDR3 sequence is CASSSGLETDTQYF. CDR3 sequence (DNA): TGTGCCAGCAGTTCGGGACTAGAAACAGATACGCAGTATTTT.

This clonotype was detected many times. The chain joins TRBV29-1 to TRBJ2-2, with D maybe TRBD1 (6 bases). V lost 4 bases and J 7 bases, leaving 10 bases between the germline ends. CDR3 length: 12 amino acids. Germline V CDR1 and CDR2: SQVTM, ANQGSEA. The CDR3 protein is CSVVEGVGELFF. CDR3 nucleotides: TGCAGCGTTGTTGAGGGGGTCGGGGAGCTGTTTTTT.

This clonotype was observed many times. This chain joins TRBV3-1 and TRBJ2-7, with D hard to call. The CDR3 totals 12 residues. V lost 4 bases and J lost 6, with 10 bases in between. CDR1 is LGHDT, CDR2 YNNKEL, per germline (reference sequence). This CDR3 is CASSRTNREQYF. In DNA form, the CDR3 reads TGTGCCAGCAGCCGCACCAACCGCGAGCAGTACTTC.

There are many counts of this clonotype. The chain couples TRBV29-1 to TRBJ2-5; D possibly corresponds to TRBD1 (7 bases). CDR3 size: 13 residues. From germline, CDR1 is SQVTM and CDR2 ANQGSEA. V lost 5 bases and J lost 4, with 14 bases in between. Here the CDR3 reads CSVFGRQGETQYF. The CDR3 DNA reads as TGCAGCGTTTTCGGGAGACAGGGAGAGACCCAGTACTTC.

The V and J genes are TRBV5-5 and TRBJ2-7, with D maybe TRBD1 (6 bases). V was clipped by 4 bases and J by 2 bases, with 10 bases between them. Looked up from germline, CDR1 is SGHKS and CDR2 is YYEKEE (reference sequence). This CDR3 is built from 13 residues. The CDR3 DNA is TGTGCCAGCAGCCCCAGGACAGCCTACGAGCAGTACTTC. Its translation is CASSPRTAYEQYF.

This clonotype was observed a few times. V is TRBV12-3 or TRBV12-4 and J is TRBJ2-7, with TRBD2 matching over 14 bases. This CDR3 contains 19 residues. V lost 6 bases, J lost 3 bases, and 16 bases stayed unmatched. In DNA, the CDR3 is TGTGCCAGCAGGCCCGGGACTAGCGGGAGCAAGGGAAGAAACTACGAGCAGTACTTC. Protein product: CASRPGTSGSKGRNYEQYF.

This clonotype was recorded a few times. This chain connects TRBV5-1 to TRBJ2-7, with D perhaps matching TRBD2 (5 bases). Germline loops: CDR1 SGHRS, CDR2 YFSETQ. V was shortened by 4 bases and J by 5 bases, with 13 bases between the two germline ends. The CDR3 consists of 13 residues. The CDR3 sequence: CASSSQTRDEQYF. In DNA form, the CDR3 reads TGCGCCAGCAGCAGTCAGACGCGGGACGAGCAGTACTTC.

With respect to this clonotype: A much bigger clone sits one base away, suggesting this may be a read error. J is TRBJ2-7 and V is TRBV29-1, with 7 bases that match TRBD1. The CDR3 has 11 residues. CDR1 and CDR2 from the germline V gene are SQVTM and ANQGSEA. In nucleotides, the CDR3 is TGCAGCGTTAAACAGGGGAACGAGCTGTACTTC. Translated, it gives CSVKQGNELYF.

V gene TRBV15 combines with J gene TRBJ2-1, with TRBD2 matching over 9 bases. V lost 1 base to trimming and J lost 6 bases; unmatched junction nucleotides: 10. Germline-derived CDR1 and CDR2 are LNHNV and YYDKDF (reference sequence). This CDR3 has 17 amino acids. CDR3 sequence: CATSRASLAGDSNEQFF. The CDR3 nucleotides are TGTGCCACCAGCAGAGCTTCCTTAGCGGGAGATAGCAATGAGCAGTTCTTC.

This clonotype was seen repeatedly, ten times or more. The J gene is TRBJ1-1, the V gene TRBV18; TRBD1 might be the D (5 bases). V was shortened by 5 bases and J by 7 bases, with 11 bases between the two germline ends. This CDR3 is built from 12 residues. CDR1 is KGHSH, CDR2 LQKENI, per germline. CDR3 sequence reads: CASSNRPDEAFF. In DNA, the CDR3 is TGTGCCAGCTCAAACAGGCCCGATGAAGCTTTCTTT.

V is TRBV11-2 and J is TRBJ2-1, with D uncertain. The length of the CDR3 is 16 residues. Trimming stripped 1 base from V and 0 bases from J, with 10 bases between. Germline CDR1 SGHAT, CDR2 FQNNGV. Here the CDR3 reads CASSLGLWSSYNEQFF. The CDR3 nucleotides are TGTGCCAGCAGCTTAGGACTCTGGAGCTCCTACAATGAGCAGTTCTTC.

This clonotype was detected many times. V and J are TRBV5-5 and TRBJ1-1; 9 nucleotides line up with TRBD1. The CDR3 is 16 residues long. Germline assignment: CDR1 SGHKS and CDR2 YYEKEE (reference sequence). V was pared by 0 bases and J by 5 bases, with 8 bases of the junction left unmatched. The CDR3, as DNA: TGTGCCAGCAGCTTGGCTCCCCGGACAGGGGATACTGAAGCTTTCTTT. Amino acids: CASSLAPRTGDTEAFF.

The V and J genes are TRBV14 and TRBJ1-1; no definite D call. V lost 1 base and J lost 0, with 15 bases in between. The CDR3 runs 17 residues. Germline V gives CDR1 SGHDN, CDR2 FVKESK. CDR3 residues: CASSQASWEGMNTEAFF. The CDR3 nucleotides read TGTGCCAGCAGCCAAGCCTCCTGGGAGGGAATGAACACTGAAGCTTTCTTT.

This clonotype was seen a few times. The chain has TRBV18 and TRBJ1-3; 7 positions match TRBD1. V lost 2 bases to trimming and J lost 0 bases; unmatched junction nucleotides: 10. From germline, CDR1 is KGHSH and CDR2 LQKENI. The CDR3 has 18 amino acids. The CDR3, as DNA: TGTGCCAGCTCACCAGGAGGGACAGTTGTTTTCTCTGGAAACACCATATATTTT. Translating it yields CASSPGGTVVFSGNTIYF. Based on the CDR3 plus reference TRBV18 and TRBJ1-3, the full variable domain is NAGVMQNPRHLVRRRGQEARLRCSPMKGHSHVYWYRQLPEEGLKFMVYLQKENIIDESGMPKERFSAEFPKEGPSILRIQQVVRGDSAAYFCASSPGGTVVFSGNTIYFGEGSWLTVV.

This clonotype was detected a few times. The gene calls are TRBV19 and TRBJ2-1; D may be TRBD1 or TRBD2 (5 bases each). Trimming removed 1 base from V and 4 bases from J, with 11 bases in between. The CDR3 is 15 residues long. The germline V gene encodes CDR1 LNHDA and CDR2 SQIVND (reference sequence). CDR3 loop: CASSIAGTDYNEQFF. The CDR3, as DNA: TGTGCCAGTAGTATAGCAGGGACGGATTACAATGAGCAGTTCTTC.

This rearrangement joins TRBV29-1 to TRBJ2-2, with unresolved D. CDR1 and CDR2 from the germline V gene are SQVTM and ANQGSEA. V was shortened by 7 bases and J by 3 bases, with 9 bases between the two germline ends. The CDR3 covers 12 residues. CDR3 coding DNA: TGCAGCGCCGCCTTGTACACCGGGGAGCTGTTTTTT. Translated, it gives CSAALYTGELFF.

This clonotype was observed many times. The chain is built from TRBV24-1 and TRBJ2-3, with D unclear. This CDR3 region has 13 residues. The V gene's germline CDR1 is KGHDR and CDR2 SFDVKD. Trimming took off 5 bases at V and 0 bases at J, with 5 bases between the two ends. The CDR3 coding sequence is TGTGCCACCAGTGCCTACAGCACAGATACGCAGTATTTT. Its protein is CATSAYSTDTQYF.

As to this clonotype: It may be a read error: a sequence one base away is much more abundant. The genes are TRBV10-2 and TRBJ1-5; 9 positions match TRBD1. Germline values: CDR1 WSHSY, CDR2 SAAADI. The CDR3 consists of 15 residues. With V trimmed by 10 bases and J by 2 bases, 9 bases remained unmatched. DNA for the CDR3: TGCGCCAACAGCGCCACAGGGGGCGGCAATCAGCCCCAGCATTTT. As protein: CANSATGGGNQPQHF.

This clonotype was found a few times. The V call is TRBV10-3, the J call TRBJ1-1; possible D gene TRBD1, 6 bases. The ends were cut back, 6 bases at V and 5 bases at J, with 13 bases in the middle. CDR1 and CDR2 from the germline V gene are ENHRY and SYGVKD. The CDR3 spans 13 residues. The CDR3 reads CAIRDSVETEAFF. CDR3 bases: TGTGCCATCAGGGACAGTGTTGAAACTGAAGCTTTCTTT.